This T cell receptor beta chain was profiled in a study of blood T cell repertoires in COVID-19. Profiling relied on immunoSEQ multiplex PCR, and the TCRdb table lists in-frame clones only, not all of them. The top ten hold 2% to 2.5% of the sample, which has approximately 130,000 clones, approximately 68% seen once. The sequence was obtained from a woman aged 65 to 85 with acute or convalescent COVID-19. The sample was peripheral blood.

The CDR3 coding sequence is TGTGCCAGTAGTAGGGGTCCCGGGGATCAGCCCCAGCATTTT. Its translation is CASSRGPGDQPQHF. The chain joins TRBV19 to TRBJ1-5; D is unresolved. Per the germline V gene, CDR1 is LNHDA and CDR2 is SQIVND (reference sequence). This CDR3 spans 14 amino acids. V dropped 4 bases and J dropped 5 bases, with 12 bases sitting between them. The full variable domain, in which reference TRBV19 and TRBJ1-5 provide the parts outside the CDR3, is DGGITQSPKYLFRKEGQNVTLSCEQNLNHDAMYWYRQDPGQGLRLIYYSQIVNDFQKGDIAEGYSVSREKKESFPLTVTSAQKNPTAFYLCASSRGPGDQPQHFGDGTRLSIL.